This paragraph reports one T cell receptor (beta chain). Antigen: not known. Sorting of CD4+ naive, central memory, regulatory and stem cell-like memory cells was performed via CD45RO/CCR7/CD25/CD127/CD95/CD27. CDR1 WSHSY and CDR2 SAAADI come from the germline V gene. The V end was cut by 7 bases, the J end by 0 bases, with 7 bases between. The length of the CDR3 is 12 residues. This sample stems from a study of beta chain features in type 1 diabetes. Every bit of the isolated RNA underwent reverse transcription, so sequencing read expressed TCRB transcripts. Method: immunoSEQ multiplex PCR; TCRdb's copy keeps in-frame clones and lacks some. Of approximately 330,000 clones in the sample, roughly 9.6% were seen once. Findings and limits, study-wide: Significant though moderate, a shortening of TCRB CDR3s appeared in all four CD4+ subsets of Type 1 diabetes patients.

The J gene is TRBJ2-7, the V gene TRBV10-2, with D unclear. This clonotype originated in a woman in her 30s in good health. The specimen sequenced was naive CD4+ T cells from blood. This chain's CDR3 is CASMKSSYEQYF. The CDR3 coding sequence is TGCGCCAGCATGAAGAGCTCCTACGAGCAGTACTTC.